The source of this T cell receptor beta chain is a study of shared clonotypes between healthy human individuals. Of note for this clone: Antigen: not known.

TCRdb's table, derived via immunoSEQ multiplex PCR, lists solely in-frame clones and lacks some. Of about 360,000 clones in the sample, more than 60% were seen once. Study results and limitations: Clonotype sharing across donors was expected to vary with sequencing depth. Richness estimates generally favored naive over memory subsets.

The V gene's germline CDR1 is SGHAT and CDR2 FQNNGV. The V and J ends lost 3 bases and 6 bases, in that order; junction bases with no gene match: 8. This CDR3 region has 15 residues. V and J are TRBV11-2 and TRBJ2-1; 7 positions agree with TRBD1. This receptor was taken from a man aged 25-40 years in good health. The material sequenced was memory CD4+ T cells sorted from blood. Subset of the sample: CD45RA-negative fraction. The chain's CDR3 is CASSFAGQVRNEQFF. The CDR3 DNA reads as TGTGCCAGCAGCTTCGCCGGACAGGTTCGCAATGAGCAGTTCTTC.